What follows describes a single T cell receptor (beta chain). Original data processing: Amplified reference gene primers provided the basis for estimating nucleated cell counts. Assay used: immunoSEQ multiplex PCR; TCRdb lists only in-frame clones, some missing. V and J calls and clone size are those listed in that table; D and trimming were worked out from the DNA. Here the sample spans 160,000 or so clones, around 81% being singletons. This specimen comes from a study of blood T cell repertoires in COVID-19. Across the whole study: Sources were T cells, B-cell-depleted T cells, or PBMCs; the material itself was cDNA or gDNA.

Germline CDR1 reads SGHDT; CDR2 reads YYEEEE. This CDR3 contains 17 residues. V was pared by 0 bases and J by 2 bases, with 8 bases of the junction left unmatched. The sample taken for sequencing was peripheral blood. The source is a man in his sixties or seventies who had recovered from COVID-19. The J gene is TRBJ1-3, the V gene TRBV5-6, with 7 bases fitting TRBD1. The CDR3 here is CASSLVLTGAAGNTIYF. The CDR3 nucleotides read TGTGCCAGCAGCTTGGTCCTTACAGGGGCGGCTGGAAACACCATATATTTT.